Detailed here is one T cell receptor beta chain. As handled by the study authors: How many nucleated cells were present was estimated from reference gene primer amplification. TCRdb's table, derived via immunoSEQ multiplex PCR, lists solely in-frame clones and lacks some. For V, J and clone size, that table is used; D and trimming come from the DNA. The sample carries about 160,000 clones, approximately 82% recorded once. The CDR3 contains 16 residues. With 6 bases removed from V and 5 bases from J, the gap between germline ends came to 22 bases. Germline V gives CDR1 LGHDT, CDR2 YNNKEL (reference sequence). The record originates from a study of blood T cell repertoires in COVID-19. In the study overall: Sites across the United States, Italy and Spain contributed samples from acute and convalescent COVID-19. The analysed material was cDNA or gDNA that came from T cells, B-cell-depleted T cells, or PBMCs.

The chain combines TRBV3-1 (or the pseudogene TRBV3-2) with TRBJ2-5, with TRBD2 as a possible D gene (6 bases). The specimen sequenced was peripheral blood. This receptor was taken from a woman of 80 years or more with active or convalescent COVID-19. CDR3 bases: TGTGCCAGCAGTCAAAGGGTGGGAGGCCCAGGGGAGACCCAGTACTTC. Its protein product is CASSQRVGGPGETQYF.